The clone carrying this T cell receptor beta chain was observed a few times. The data stem from a study of blood T cell repertoires in COVID-19. Study at large: COVID-19 samples, acute and convalescent, were from the United States, Italy and Spain.

This table comes from immunoSEQ multiplex PCR, and its TCRdb copy is limited to in-frame clones, with some not included. This repertoire shows approximately 150,000 clones, roughly 86% found once; its top ten account for 1.5% to 2%. The specimen sequenced was peripheral blood. The sequence was collected from a man aged 65-85 years with acute or convalescent COVID-19.

CDR3 nucleotide sequence: TGTGCCAGCAGCGCACAGGGCGCCGGGACAACCGGGGAGCTGTTTTTT. This translates into CASSAQGAGTTGELFF. The chain combines TRBV14 with TRBJ2-2; TRBD1 might be the D (6 bases). The CDR3 extends over 16 amino acids. The ends were cut back, 5 bases at V and 5 bases at J, with 18 bases in the middle. Germline V lookup: CDR1 SGHDN, CDR2 FVKESK.